This T cell receptor (beta chain) stems from a study of T cell repertoires in cytomegalovirus infection. V was shortened by 0 bases and J by 1 base, with 16 bases between the two germline ends. Germline V gene lookup returns CDR1 LGHNA and CDR2 YNFKEQ. The CDR3 runs to 18 residues. About this clonotype: What it recognizes is unknown.

TCRdb recomputed calls from the reads with MiXCR, one row per CDR3 protein. The sample carries some 590,000 distinct CDR3 sequences, roughly 43% recorded once. The source material was cultured PBMCs, sampled from culture after CMV antigen stimulation. The sequence derives from a human donor in good health (CMV status not recorded). Some clones in this sample may be carry-over from other donors' samples. The chain has TRBV4-2 and TRBJ1-5; perhaps TRBD1 as D (6 bases). CDR3 in amino acids: CASSQELQGFYSNQPQHF. The CDR3 DNA reads as TGTGCCAGCAGCCAAGAGTTACAGGGATTTTACAGCAATCAGCCCCAGCATTTT.